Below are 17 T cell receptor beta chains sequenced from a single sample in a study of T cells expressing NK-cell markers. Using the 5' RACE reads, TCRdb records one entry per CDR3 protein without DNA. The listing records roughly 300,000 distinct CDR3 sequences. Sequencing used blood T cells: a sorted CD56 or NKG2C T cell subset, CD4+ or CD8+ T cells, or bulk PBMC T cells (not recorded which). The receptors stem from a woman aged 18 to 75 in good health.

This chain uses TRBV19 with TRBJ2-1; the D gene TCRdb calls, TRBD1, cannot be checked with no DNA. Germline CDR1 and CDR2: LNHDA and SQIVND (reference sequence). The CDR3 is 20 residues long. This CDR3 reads CASSPRRDSPLGSSYNEQFF.

The CDR3 sequence: CASSLDSLLAKNIQYF. This chain joins TRBV5-6 and TRBJ2-4. CDR1 is SGHDT and CDR2 is YYEEEE in the germline V gene. The CDR3 loop spans 16 amino acids. The complete variable domain, with remaining parts taken from reference TRBV5-6 and TRBJ2-4, reads DAGVTQSPTHLIKTRGQQVTLRCSPKSGHDTVSWYQQALGQGPQFIFQYYEEEERQRGNFPDRFSGHQFPNYSSELNVNALLLGDSALYLCASSLDSLLAKNIQYFGAGTRLSVL.

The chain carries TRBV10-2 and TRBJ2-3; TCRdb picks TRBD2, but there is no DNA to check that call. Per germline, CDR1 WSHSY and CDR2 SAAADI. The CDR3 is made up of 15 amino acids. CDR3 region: CASSEPRGGTDTQYF.

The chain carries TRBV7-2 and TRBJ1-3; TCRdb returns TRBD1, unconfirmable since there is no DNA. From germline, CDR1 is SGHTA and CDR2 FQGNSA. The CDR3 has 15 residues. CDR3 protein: CASSRGQFSGNTIYF.

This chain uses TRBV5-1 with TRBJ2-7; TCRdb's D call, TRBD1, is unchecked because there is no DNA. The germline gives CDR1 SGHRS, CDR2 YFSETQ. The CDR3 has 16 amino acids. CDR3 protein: CASSYPGQGRTYEQYF. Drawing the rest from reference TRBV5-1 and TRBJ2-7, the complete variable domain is KAGVTQTPRYLIKTRGQQVTLSCSPISGHRSVSWYQQTPGQGLQFLFEYFSETQRNKGNFPGRFSGRQFSNSRSEMNVSTLELGDSALYLCASSYPGQGRTYEQYFGPGTRLTVT.

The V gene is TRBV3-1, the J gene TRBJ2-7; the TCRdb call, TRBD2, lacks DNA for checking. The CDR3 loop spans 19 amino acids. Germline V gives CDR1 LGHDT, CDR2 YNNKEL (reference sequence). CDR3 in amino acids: CASSQRGGTSGRHPYEQYF.

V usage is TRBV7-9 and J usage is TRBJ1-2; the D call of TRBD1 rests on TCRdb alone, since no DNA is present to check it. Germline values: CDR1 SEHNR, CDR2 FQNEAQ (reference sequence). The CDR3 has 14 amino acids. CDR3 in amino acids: CASSLAGTDRGYTF. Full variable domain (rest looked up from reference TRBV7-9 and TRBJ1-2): DTGVSQNPRHKITKRGQNVTFRCDPISEHNRLYWYRQTLGQGPEFLTYFQNEAQLEKSRLLSDRFSAERPKGSFSTLEIQRTEQGDSAMYLCASSLAGTDRGYTFGSGTRLTVV.

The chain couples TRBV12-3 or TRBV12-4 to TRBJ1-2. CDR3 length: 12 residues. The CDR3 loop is CASRLGPYGYTF.

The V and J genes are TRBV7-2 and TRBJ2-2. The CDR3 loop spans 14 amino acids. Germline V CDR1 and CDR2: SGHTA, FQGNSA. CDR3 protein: CASRLAANTGELFF. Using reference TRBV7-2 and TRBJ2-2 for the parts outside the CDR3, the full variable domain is GAGVSQSPSNKVTEKGKDVELRCDPISGHTALYWYRQSLGQGLEFLIYFQGNSAPDKSGLPSDRFSAERTGGSVSTLTIQRTQQEDSAVYLCASRLAANTGELFFGEGSRLTVL.

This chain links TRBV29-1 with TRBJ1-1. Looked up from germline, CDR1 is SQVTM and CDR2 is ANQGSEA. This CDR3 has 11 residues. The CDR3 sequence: CSAQQNTEAFF.

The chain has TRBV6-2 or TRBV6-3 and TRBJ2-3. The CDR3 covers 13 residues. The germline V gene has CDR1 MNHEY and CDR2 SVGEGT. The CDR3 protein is CASHRTRTDTQYF.

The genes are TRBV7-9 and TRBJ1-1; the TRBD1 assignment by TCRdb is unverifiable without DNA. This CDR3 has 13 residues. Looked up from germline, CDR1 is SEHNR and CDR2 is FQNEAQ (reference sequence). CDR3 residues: CASSLANQGGAFF.

This chain's CDR3 is CASSLIAGTEAFF. The genes are TRBV7-8 and TRBJ1-1. The CDR3 loop spans 13 amino acids. Germline assignment: CDR1 SGHVS and CDR2 FQNEAQ.

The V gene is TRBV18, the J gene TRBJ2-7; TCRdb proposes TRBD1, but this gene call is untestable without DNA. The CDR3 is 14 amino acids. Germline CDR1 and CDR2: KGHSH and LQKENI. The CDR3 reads CASSPGTVSYEQYF.

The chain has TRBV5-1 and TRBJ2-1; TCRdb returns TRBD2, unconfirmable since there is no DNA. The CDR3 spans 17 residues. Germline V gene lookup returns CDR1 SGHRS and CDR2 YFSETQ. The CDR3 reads CASSSPMALLNPDEQFF.

The CDR3 sequence is CSVMGRQNTGELFF. The chain combines TRBV29-1 with TRBJ2-2; TCRdb reports TRBD2, a call that lacks DNA to check it against. The CDR3 is 14 amino acids. The V gene's germline CDR1 is SQVTM and CDR2 ANQGSEA.

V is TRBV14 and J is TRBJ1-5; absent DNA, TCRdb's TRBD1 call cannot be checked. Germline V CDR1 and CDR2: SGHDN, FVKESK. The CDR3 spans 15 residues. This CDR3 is CASSRTGTGDQPQHF. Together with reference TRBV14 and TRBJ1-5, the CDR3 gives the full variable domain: EAGVTQFPSHSVIEKGQTVTLRCDPISGHDNLYWYRRVMGKEIKFLLHFVKESKQDESGMPNNRFLAERTGGTYSTLKVQPAELEDSGVYFCASSRTGTGDQPQHFGDGTRLSIL.